This entry lists 19 T cell receptor beta chains sequenced from one sample in a study of blood T cell repertoires in COVID-19. Measured with immunoSEQ multiplex PCR; TCRdb has only the in-frame clones, and not every one. The sample yields around 300,000 clones, around 88% seen once. Sequencing input: PBMCs or T cells enriched from blood (not recorded which). Receptor source: a woman between 40 and 50 years old who had recovered from COVID-19.

This chain links TRBV28 with TRBJ2-7; D is unclear. This CDR3 region has 19 residues. V dropped 7 bases and J dropped 3 bases, with 31 bases sitting between them. CDR1 and CDR2 (germline): MDHEN, SYDVKM. The CDR3 loop is CASTTVGRLNPSIIYEQYF. As DNA, the CDR3 is TGTGCCAGCACCACCGTCGGCAGGCTCAATCCAAGTATTATCTACGAGCAGTACTTC.

V usage is TRBV7-2 and J usage is TRBJ1-1, with D perhaps TRBD1 (5 bases). The V and J ends lost 3 bases and 0 bases respectively, with 14 bases between them. The CDR3 runs to 16 residues. The germline V gene encodes CDR1 SGHTA and CDR2 FQGNSA. The CDR3 sequence is CASSLLGGVMNTEAFF. The CDR3 nucleotides are TGTGCCAGCAGCTTGCTGGGGGGGGTTATGAACACTGAAGCTTTCTTT.

The chain recombines TRBV20-1 with TRBJ2-3; tentatively, D is TRBD2 (8 bases). The CDR3 runs to 19 residues. Trimming shortened V by 3 bases and J by 5 bases, and 30 bases separated the two germline ends. The germline gives CDR1 DFQATT, CDR2 SNEGSKA (reference sequence). This CDR3 reads CSASVRGPGTRFPLDTQYF. Written as DNA, the CDR3 is TGCAGTGCTAGTGTTAGGGGGCCCGGGACTAGGTTCCCTTTAGATACGCAGTATTTT.

The J gene is TRBJ2-7, the V gene TRBV18, with 8 positions matching TRBD1. With V trimmed by 3 bases and J by 2 bases, 6 bases remained unmatched. The CDR3 sequence is 15 residues long. From germline, CDR1 is KGHSH and CDR2 LQKENI. CDR3 protein: CASSPTGQVAYEQYF. The CDR3 DNA follows: TGTGCCAGCTCACCGACGGGACAGGTGGCCTACGAGCAGTACTTC. Based on the CDR3 plus reference TRBV18 and TRBJ2-7, the full variable domain is NAGVMQNPRHLVRRRGQEARLRCSPMKGHSHVYWYRQLPEEGLKFMVYLQKENIIDESGMPKERFSAEFPKEGPSILRIQQVVRGDSAAYFCASSPTGQVAYEQYFGPGTRLTVT.

This chain connects TRBV4-3 to TRBJ2-2, with 8 bases lining up with TRBD2. The V and J ends lost 0 bases and 0 bases, in that order; junction bases with no gene match: 3. CDR3 length: 17 amino acids. Germline CDR1 LGHNA, CDR2 YSLEER. The CDR3 DNA is TGCGCCAGCAGCCAAGAATCACTAGCGGCGAACACCGGGGAGCTGTTTTTT. It is translated as CASSQESLAANTGELFF.

The table lists this clone with a count of one. The V and J genes are TRBV21-1 and TRBJ2-3; the table gives TRBD2 as D, unverified against the DNA. TRBV21-1 represents a pseudogene. The CDR3 has 15 amino acids. CDR3 DNA: TGTGCCAGACCCGCGACTAGCAGTAGCACAGATACGCAGTATTTT. It yields the protein CARPATSSSTDTQYF.

The chain joins TRBV13 to TRBJ2-7; TRBD1 matches at 9 bases. Germline CDR1 is PRHDT and CDR2 is FYEKMQ (reference sequence). V lost 4 bases and J lost 3; bases outside the gene matches: 22. The CDR3 runs 20 residues. In DNA form, the CDR3 reads TGTGCCAGCAGCTCCCCCACTCCGGAGGCACAGGGGGCGAACCGCTACGAGCAGTACTTC. Protein product: CASSSPTPEAQGANRYEQYF.

This clone has only a few counts. The chain's CDR3 is CASRPGRLAVWEQYF. In DNA form, the CDR3 reads TGTGCCAGCAGACCTGGGCGTCTAGCGGTTTGGGAGCAGTACTTC. The V and J genes are TRBV28 and TRBJ2-7; 7 bases are a match to TRBD2. The CDR3 spans 15 residues. The ends lost 6 bases at V and 7 bases at J; junction bases unmatched: 15. Germline CDR1 is MDHEN and CDR2 is SYDVKM.

The chain employs TRBV10-3 and TRBJ2-5, with TRBD2 identical over 7 bases. J gave up 2 bases and V 9 bases, and 12 bases lay outside the gene matches. CDR3 length: 15 residues. Germline V CDR1 and CDR2: ENHRY, SYGVKD. CDR3 region: CAIGGGSSSQETQYF. The CDR3 nucleotides are TGTGCCATTGGGGGGGGTAGCAGCTCACAAGAGACCCAGTACTTC.

This chain links TRBV7-8 with TRBJ1-1, with TRBD1 matching over 8 bases. Germline V gene sequence: CDR1 SGHVS, CDR2 FQNEAQ. This CDR3 spans 18 amino acids. V gave up 3 bases and J gave up 2 bases; unmatched junction bases: 14. CDR3 sequence: CASSFTPGTGTLNTEAFF. CDR3 bases: TGTGCCAGCAGCTTTACCCCCGGGACAGGTACTCTAAACACTGAAGCTTTCTTT.

The chain has TRBV28 and TRBJ1-2; 7 nucleotides line up with TRBD1. The CDR3 has 14 residues. The germline CDR1 and CDR2 sequences are MDHEN and SYDVKM. Trimming removed 6 bases from V and 4 bases from J; junction bases left unmatched: 8. CDR3 nucleotide sequence: TGTGCCAGCAGCCGCCGGGACAGAAGCTATGGCTACACCTTC. Protein product: CASSRRDRSYGYTF.

The rearrangement uses TRBV24-1 and TRBJ1-1; 8 bases agree with TRBD1. The CDR3 contains 13 residues. The V and J ends lost 4 bases and 8 bases, in that order; junction bases with no gene match: 5. CDR1 is KGHDR and CDR2 is SFDVKD in the germline V gene. The CDR3 DNA is TGTGCCACCAGTGACCTCGGGACAGGAGAAGCTTTCTTT. Translated: CATSDLGTGEAFF.

The CDR3, as DNA: TGTGCCAGCAGTTATGCAGGGGGCGGAAATCAGCCCCAGCATTTT. This gives the protein CASSYAGGGNQPQHF. The genes are TRBV6-2 or TRBV6-3 and TRBJ1-5; 8 nucleotides line up with TRBD1. Germline values: CDR1 MNHEY, CDR2 SVGEGT. V shed 3 bases, J shed 4 bases, and the junction held 5 bases outside the gene matches. This CDR3 has 15 amino acids.

This clone was observed a few times. J is TRBJ2-5 and V is TRBV2; D uncertain. Per the germline V gene, CDR1 is SNHLY and CDR2 is FYNNEI. V was clipped by 1 base and J by 2 bases, with 5 bases between them. The CDR3 has 13 residues. DNA of the CDR3: TGTGCCAGCAGTGAAGATAATCAAGAGACCCAGTACTTC. It yields the protein CASSEDNQETQYF.

The chain links TRBV7-9 to TRBJ1-3; 9 bases are a match to TRBD1. The CDR3 consists of 17 residues. Germline assignment: CDR1 SEHNR and CDR2 FQNEAQ (reference sequence). V lost 5 bases, J lost 0 bases, and 8 bases stayed unmatched. CDR3 bases: TGTGCCAGCAGCCCCCGGACAGGGGAGCGCTCTGGAAACACCATATATTTT. Translating it yields CASSPRTGERSGNTIYF.

The genes are TRBV27 and TRBJ2-3; 7 nucleotides match TRBD1. Per the germline V gene, CDR1 is MNHEY and CDR2 is SMNVEV (reference sequence). This CDR3 has 15 amino acids. V trimming: 7 bases; J trimming: 0 bases; junction bases outside the gene matches: 7. Here the CDR3 reads CASTYRGTSTDTQYF. DNA of the CDR3: TGTGCCAGCACCTACAGGGGAACTAGCACAGATACGCAGTATTTT.

Turning to this clone: Other DNA sequences within the sample encode an identical CDR3. CDR3 bases: TGTGCCAGCAGTTTATCGGGCGAGACCCAGTACTTC. It is translated as CASSLSGETQYF. The rearrangement uses TRBV27 and TRBJ2-5; D unclear. V was trimmed by 0 bases and J by 5 bases, leaving 4 bases between them. The CDR3 length is 12 residues. CDR1 is MNHEY, CDR2 SMNVEV, per germline (reference sequence).

This chain connects TRBV4-2 to TRBJ2-2, with 8 bases matching TRBD1. There are 16 residues in the CDR3. After removal of 7 bases from V and 2 bases from J, the junction contained 9 bases not matched to a gene. Germline CDR1 and CDR2: LGHNA and YNFKEQ. In DNA, the CDR3 is TGTGCCAGCAACCCCCAAGGACAGGGAAACACCGGGGAGCTGTTTTTT. This encodes CASNPQGQGNTGELFF.

The CDR3 DNA reads as TGTGCCAGCAGCCCTAGCGGGAGTCGAGACACCGGGGAGCTGTTTTTT. The encoded protein is CASSPSGSRDTGELFF. The chain is built from TRBV7-9 and TRBJ2-2; 10 bases are shared with TRBD2. Germline-derived CDR1 and CDR2 are SEHNR and FQNEAQ (reference sequence). V was clipped by 5 bases and J by 3 bases; unmatched bases: 6. The CDR3 runs 16 residues.